The 10 T cell receptor beta chains below come from one sample, sequenced in a study of blood T cell repertoires in COVID-19. Clones were read by immunoSEQ multiplex PCR, and TCRdb kept only the in-frame ones, dropping some. Of roughly 180,000 clones in the sample, about 88% were seen once. Sequencing was performed on peripheral blood. These receptor sequences come from a young woman with active or convalescent COVID-19.

The chain combines TRBV7-2 with TRBJ2-1; 7 bases fit TRBD1. The CDR3 contains 15 residues. Germline trimming cut 0 bases from V and 3 bases from J; bases unmatched to any gene: 2. Germline V gene sequence: CDR1 SGHTA, CDR2 FQGNSA. The chain's CDR3 is CASSLAGTDYNEQFF. CDR3 nucleotides: TGTGCCAGCAGCTTAGCCGGGACAGACTACAATGAGCAGTTCTTC.

The CDR3 bases are TGTGCCAGCAGCCAAGATAAGGGCGCCGGAGGGGAGACCCAGTACTTC. Amino acids: CASSQDKGAGGETQYF. The rearrangement joins TRBV4-2 to TRBJ2-5, with D tentatively TRBD2 (6 bases). Trimming shortened V by 0 bases and J by 5 bases, and 16 bases separated the two germline ends. Germline V gene lookup returns CDR1 LGHNA and CDR2 YNFKEQ. The length of the CDR3 is 16 residues.

This clone occurred once. The CDR3 region is CASSLWTSGSSYNEQFF. DNA of the CDR3: TGTGCCAGCAGTCTCTGGACTAGCGGGTCATCCTACAATGAGCAGTTCTTC. The rearrangement links TRBV28 to TRBJ2-1; TRBD2 matches at 11 bases. CDR3 size: 17 residues. With V trimmed by 5 bases and J by 1 base, 7 bases remained unmatched. Germline CDR1 MDHEN, CDR2 SYDVKM.

The V and J genes are TRBV19 and TRBJ1-5, with TRBD1 identical over 7 bases. V dropped 5 bases and J dropped 4; count of bases not matched to a gene: 8. The CDR3 sequence is 15 residues long. Germline CDR1 is LNHDA and CDR2 is SQIVND (reference sequence). The CDR3 DNA reads as TGTGCCAGTAGTTCCCGACAGGGACGGAATCAGCCCCAGCATTTT. Protein product: CASSSRQGRNQPQHF.

This chain connects TRBV28 to TRBJ2-7, with 8 bases that match TRBD1. The germline V gene encodes CDR1 MDHEN and CDR2 SYDVKM. V shed 3 bases, J shed 2 bases, and the junction held 6 bases outside the gene matches. This CDR3 has 15 amino acids. The CDR3 DNA follows: TGTGCCAGCAGTTTCCCCGGACAGGGACCCTACGAGCAGTACTTC. This encodes CASSFPGQGPYEQYF. Full variable domain (remainder filled in from reference TRBV28 and TRBJ2-7): DVKVTQSSRYLVKRTGEKVFLECVQDMDHENMFWYRQDPGLGLRLIYFSYDVKMKEKGDIPEGYSVSREKKERFSLILESASTNQTSMYLCASSFPGQGPYEQYFGPGTRLTVT.

V is TRBV2 and J is TRBJ2-4; TRBD1 matches at 9 bases. CDR3 length: 16 residues. Looked up from germline, CDR1 is SNHLY and CDR2 is FYNNEI. The J segment lost 2 bases and the V segment lost 7 bases, leaving 9 bases of the junction unmatched. CDR3 nucleotides: TGTGCCAGCAAGGGGGACAGGGCGGTGTCCAAAAACATTCAGTACTTC. Its translation: CASKGDRAVSKNIQYF.

The V and J genes are TRBV5-1 and TRBJ2-7, with D possibly being TRBD2 (5 bases). CDR3 length: 17 residues. Germline CDR1 SGHRS, CDR2 YFSETQ. The V end was cut by 0 bases, the J end by 3 bases, with 19 bases between. The DNA for the CDR3 is TGCGCCAGCAGCTTGGTCCTGAGGGCTGGAGAGGGCTACGAGCAGTACTTC. Translating it yields CASSLVLRAGEGYEQYF.

The genes are TRBV7-9 and TRBJ2-1; 7 positions match TRBD2. V lost 1 base, J lost 5 bases, and 2 bases stayed unmatched. Germline CDR1 is SEHNR and CDR2 is FQNEAQ (reference sequence). This CDR3 spans 14 amino acids. The CDR3, as DNA: TGTGCCAGCAGCTTAGATGGGACTAACAATGAGCAGTTCTTC. Its translation: CASSLDGTNNEQFF.

The chain uses TRBV28 and TRBJ1-2; the D is unclear. With 3 bases removed from V and 3 bases from J, the gap between germline ends came to 11 bases. CDR3 size: 14 residues. Looked up from germline, CDR1 is MDHEN and CDR2 is SYDVKM. Written as DNA, the CDR3 is TGTGCCAGCAGTTTCTCGTATCTTTACTATGGCTACACCTTC. It is translated as CASSFSYLYYGYTF.

This chain links TRBV18 with TRBJ2-2; no clear D gene. This CDR3 is built from 14 residues. The germline CDR1 and CDR2 sequences are KGHSH and LQKENI. Trimming cost V 5 bases and J 3 bases, with 10 bases left between them. The CDR3 DNA reads as TGTGCCAGCTCAGGGCTATCCGACACCGGGGAGCTGTTTTTT. Its protein is CASSGLSDTGELFF.